The rows below give T cell receptor beta chains drawn from one sample of a study of blood T cell repertoires in COVID-19. Data came from immunoSEQ multiplex PCR; TCRdb stores just in-frame clones and leaves some out. The sample has approximately 12,000 clones; 80% to 90% are singletons. Sample: peripheral blood. Every receptor here comes from a human donor in a cohort sampled during active COVID-19. CDR3s include the opening cysteine and the closing phenylalanine or tryptophan. A D gene is named only where the DNA matches it firmly. Clone size is stated in some rows and not others, as once, few, many or a class when expanded.

>TRBJ2-7|.|TRBV11-2|.
CASSSTGRLDEQYF
TGTGCCAGCAGCTCGACAGGGAGGCTCGACGAGCAGTACTTC
>TRBJ1-1|.|TRBV11-3|.
CASSPRGDTEAFF
TGTGCCAGCAGCCCCAGGGGAGACACTGAAGCTTTCTTT
>TRBJ2-1|TRBD1|TRBV4-1|.
CASSQVLGQGGYNEQFF
TGCGCCAGCAGCCAAGTCCTCGGACAGGGGGGTTACAATGAGCAGTTCTTC
>TRBJ1-6|.|TRBV3-1/TRBV3-2|once
CASSHGSGNNSPLHF
TGTGCCAGCAGCCATGGGTCAGGAAACAATTCACCCCTCCACTTT
>TRBJ2-2|.|TRBV30|.
CAWSVKGTRVGELFF
TGTGCCTGGAGTGTAAAGGGGACAAGGGTCGGGGAGCTGTTTTTT
>TRBJ1-2|TRBD1|TRBV5-4|.
CASSQLTGFDGYTF
TGTGCCAGCAGCCAATTGACAGGGTTCGATGGCTACACCTTC
>TRBJ1-1|TRBD1|TRBV14|.
CASSPGGLNTEAFF
TGTGCCAGCAGCCCAGGGGGACTGAACACTGAAGCTTTCTTT
>TRBJ2-5|TRBD1|TRBV6-4|.
CASSTGGSWETQYF
TGTGCCAGCAGCACAGGGGGTAGTTGGGAGACCCAGTACTTC
>TRBJ1-2|TRBD1|TRBV3-1/TRBV3-2|.
CASSHDGQGVESTF
TGTGCCAGCAGCCATGACGGACAGGGGGTAGAGTCCACCTTC
>TRBJ1-1|.|TRBV5-1|.
CASSLGGANTEAFF
TGCGCCAGCAGCTTGGGCGGGGCGAACACTGAAGCTTTCTTT
>TRBJ2-1|.|TRBV6-5|once
CASRTGSRPYNEQFF
TGTGCCAGCAGGACGGGGTCGAGGCCGTACAATGAGCAGTTCTTC
>TRBJ1-4|TRBD1|TRBV6-5|once
CASSIYRGLGEKLFF
TGTGCCAGCAGTATCTACAGGGGGCTCGGTGAAAAACTGTTTTTT
>TRBJ1-6|TRBD1|TRBV7-2|.
CASSTRQGFSYNSPLHF
TGTGCCAGCAGCACTCGACAGGGATTTTCCTATAATTCACCCCTCCACTTT
>TRBJ1-6|TRBD1|TRBV7-2|.
CASSLGGGDRGRSPLHF
TGTGCCAGCAGCTTAGGGGGGGGCGACAGGGGACGGTCACCCCTCCACTTT
>TRBJ1-2|TRBD1|TRBV14|.
CASSQDRGPTNYGYTF
TGTGCCAGCAGCCAAGACAGGGGGCCTACTAACTATGGCTACACCTTC
>TRBJ1-2|TRBD1|TRBV6-2/TRBV6-3|.
CASSYFGRGNYGYTF
TGTGCCAGCAGTTACTTTGGCAGGGGGAACTATGGCTACACCTTC
>TRBJ1-2|.|TRBV7-9|.
CASSFGAGTETNYGYTF
TGTGCCAGCAGCTTCGGCGCAGGGACTGAAACTAACTATGGCTACACCTTC
>TRBJ2-7|.|TRBV6-5|.
CASSYDSSYEQYF
TGTGCCAGCAGTTACGACAGTTCCTACGAGCAGTACTTC
>TRBJ1-2|TRBD1|TRBV6-6|.
CASSPPGQGDTF
TGTGCCAGCAGTCCGCCGGGACAGGGGGACACCTTC
>TRBJ2-7|.|TRBV29-1|.
CSVEGSGTRSYEQYF
TGCAGCGTTGAAGGATCCGGGACTCGCTCCTACGAGCAGTACTTC
>TRBJ2-2|TRBD2|TRBV6-5|.
CATSAGGGTGELFF
TGTGCCACCTCCGCGGGGGGCGGAACCGGGGAGCTGTTTTTT
>TRBJ2-1|TRBD2|TRBV5-1|.
CASSFKPSGVGEQFF
TGCGCCAGCAGCTTTAAGCCTAGCGGGGTAGGTGAGCAGTTCTTC
>TRBJ2-5|TRBD2|TRBV4-2|.
CASSQGTSGGEETQYF
TGTGCCAGCAGCCAAGGGACTAGCGGGGGAGAAGAGACCCAGTACTTC
>TRBJ2-7|TRBD2|TRBV30|.
CARDSGTSSYEQYF
TGTGCCCGGGATAGCGGGACCAGCTCCTACGAGCAGTACTTC
>TRBJ2-2|TRBD2|TRBV5-4|.
CASSPGTSGGAVGYGGELFF
TGTGCCAGCAGCCCGGGGACTAGCGGGGGGGCCGTCGGGTACGGCGGGGAGCTGTTTTTT
>TRBJ1-2|.|TRBV9|.
CASSAGSYGTDYGYTF
TGTGCCAGCAGCGCCGGGAGTTATGGTACGGACTATGGCTACACCTTC
>TRBJ2-3|.|TRBV5-1|.
CASSLGGSRVGDTQYF
TGCGCCAGCAGCTTGGGGGGCAGTAGGGTCGGAGATACGCAGTATTTT
>TRBJ2-5|TRBD1|TRBV27|once
CASSAATGGGEGTQYF
TGTGCCAGCAGTGCGGCGACAGGGGGCGGTGAAGGGACCCAGTACTTC
>TRBJ2-3|.|TRBV5-1|.
CASRMDSTDTQYF
TGCGCCAGCAGGATGGACTCCACAGATACGCAGTATTTT
>TRBJ2-7|TRBD2|TRBV27|.
CASSLLSSGGPHEQYF
TGTGCCAGCAGTTTATTATCTAGCGGGGGGCCTCACGAGCAGTACTTC
>TRBJ1-1|.|TRBV13|.
CASSREQNTEAFF
TGTGCCAGCAGCAGAGAGCAGAACACTGAAGCTTTCTTT
>TRBJ1-6|TRBD1|TRBV15|once
CATSNTGVARYNSPLHF
TGTGCCACCTCAAATACAGGGGTGGCCCGCTATAATTCACCCCTCCACTTT
>TRBJ1-1|.|TRBV11-2|.
CASTLQPTGHTEAFF
TGTGCCAGCACCCTACAACCCACAGGGCACACTGAAGCTTTCTTT
>TRBJ2-7|TRBD1|TRBV27|.
CASSFRDRFDEQYF
TGTGCCAGCAGTTTTAGGGACAGGTTCGACGAGCAGTACTTC
>TRBJ2-7|TRBD1|TRBV27|.
CASSPRQGYEQYF
TGTGCCAGCAGTCCCCGACAGGGCTACGAGCAGTACTTC
>TRBJ2-5|TRBD2|TRBV5-6|.
CASSAGTSGGAETQYF
TGTGCCAGCAGCGCTGGGACTAGCGGGGGGGCAGAGACCCAGTACTTC
>TRBJ2-7|.|TRBV11-2|once
CASSLGGSYEQYF
TGTGCCAGCAGCTTAGGCGGGTCCTACGAGCAGTACTTC
>TRBJ1-5|.|TRBV5-5|.
CASNPGDQPQHF
TGTGCCAGCAACCCAGGGGATCAGCCCCAGCATTTT
>TRBJ2-1|TRBD2|TRBV11-3|.
CASSLDRGSGGDNEQFF
TGTGCCAGCAGCTTAGATCGTGGTAGCGGGGGGGACAATGAGCAGTTCTTC
>TRBJ2-7|.|TRBV6-1|.
CASSDELRVDF
TGTGCCAGCAGTGACGAGCTCCGGGTGGACTTC
>TRBJ1-2|.|TRBV24-1|.
CATSQSRGGFGYTF
TGTGCCACCAGCCAAAGTCGCGGGGGGTTCGGCTACACCTTC
>TRBJ2-3|.|TRBV27|once
CASTEEGGSTDTQYF
TGTGCCAGCACCGAAGAGGGGGGGAGCACAGATACGCAGTATTTT
>TRBJ1-1|.|TRBV6-5|.
CASSYSRGLNTEAFF
TGTGCCAGCAGTTACTCGAGGGGGTTGAACACTGAAGCTTTCTTT
>TRBJ1-2|TRBD1|TRBV28|.
CASSLQGAYGYTF
TGTGCCAGCAGTTTGCAGGGGGCGTATGGCTACACCTTC
>TRBJ1-1|.|TRBV29-1|.
CSVIREDTEAFF
TGCAGCGTTATCAGGGAAGACACTGAAGCTTTCTTT
>TRBJ2-7|.|TRBV19|few
CASSLHLTASLGYEQYF
TGTGCCAGTAGTCTCCACCTGACAGCCTCTTTGGGGTACGAGCAGTACTTC
>TRBJ2-1|.|TRBV6-4|.
CASSDSGPRGEQFF
TGTGCCAGCAGTGACTCCGGGCCTAGGGGGGAGCAGTTCTTC
>TRBJ2-3|TRBD1|TRBV7-9|.
CASSPLGQGLTDTQYF
TGTGCCAGCAGCCCCCTTGGACAGGGGCTTACAGATACGCAGTATTTT
>TRBJ1-6|.|TRBV18|.
CASSPLRTVSPLHF
TGTGCCAGCTCACCACTAAGGACAGTTTCACCCCTCCACTTT
>TRBJ2-1|.|TRBV18|.
CASSPSLAPNYNEQFF
TGTGCCAGCTCACCATCTTTAGCTCCGAACTACAATGAGCAGTTCTTC
>TRBJ2-4|TRBD1|TRBV5-1|.
CASSRDRAKNIQYF
TGCGCCAGCAGCAGGGACAGGGCCAAAAACATTCAGTACTTC
>TRBJ2-1|TRBD1|TRBV10-3|once
CAISATTGGNEQFF
TGTGCCATCAGTGCGACGACAGGGGGCAATGAGCAGTTCTTC
>TRBJ2-3|TRBD1|TRBV4-2|.
CASSQGTGRTDTQYF
TGTGCCAGCAGCCAAGGGACAGGGCGCACAGATACGCAGTATTTT
>TRBJ1-2|.|TRBV28|.
CASRRPRNDGYTF
TGTGCCAGCCGCAGGCCTCGCAATGATGGCTACACCTTC
>TRBJ1-1|.|TRBV19|.
CASSFVDRSNTEAFF
TGTGCCAGTAGCTTCGTTGACAGATCGAACACTGAAGCTTTCTTT
>TRBJ2-2|.|TRBV4-1|.
CASSHPGHANTGELFF
TGCGCCAGCAGCCACCCGGGACATGCGAACACCGGGGAGCTGTTTTTT